A single T cell receptor (beta chain) is shown here with its context. Assay used: immunoSEQ multiplex PCR; TCRdb lists only in-frame clones, some missing. The table lists 200,000 to 250,000 clones, 84% of them singletons. These data belong to a study of blood T cell repertoires in COVID-19. The wider study: The United States, Italy and Spain were the sources of the acute and convalescent COVID-19 samples. In each case, the material was cDNA or gDNA derived from T cells, B-cell-depleted T cells, or PBMCs.

V lost 1 base and J lost 6, with 10 bases in between. The CDR3 spans 14 residues. Germline CDR1 is SNHLY and CDR2 is FYNNEI. Cohort allocation depended upon clinical history that participants reported. What the recovered Cohort 3 donors had was two negative PCRs, clearance, or symptom resolution. The source of this sequence is a woman in her thirties or forties who had recovered from COVID-19. What was sequenced was PBMCs or T cells enriched from blood (not recorded which). The chain has TRBV2 and TRBJ2-1, with a weak D call TRBD2 (5 bases). The CDR3 here is CASSEGTPINEQFF. CDR3 coding DNA: TGTGCCAGCAGTGAAGGGACTCCAATCAATGAGCAGTTCTTC.